Following are 29 T cell receptor beta chains from one sample sequenced in a study of a mutant IDH1 vaccine in newly diagnosed glioma. These receptors lack a known antigen. Specified time point: week 11, during vaccination. Vaccination comprised doses that each held 300 ug of mutant IDH1 20-mer peptide, plus topical imiquimod. Clones were sequenced by immunoSEQ multiplex PCR, and TCRdb holds only the in-frame ones, with some missing. Among under 150,000 clones listed, about nine tenths were seen once. Sample: PBMCs, taken from a glioma patient whose treatment included an IDH1 peptide vaccine. All receptors derive from a woman aged 50 to 60 with glioma.

The rearrangement links TRBV9 to TRBJ2-2; the D gene is possibly TRBD2 (6 bases). With 0 bases removed from V and 7 bases from J, the gap between germline ends came to 13 bases. The germline CDR1 and CDR2 sequences are SGDLS and YYNGEE. The CDR3 sequence is 15 residues long. CDR3 protein: CASSVAGSVGGELFF. CDR3 coding DNA: TGTGCCAGCAGCGTAGCCGGGAGTGTCGGCGGGGAGCTGTTTTTT.

This clone showed up just a few times. This chain links TRBV28 with TRBJ2-7; D unresolved. There are 16 residues in the CDR3. Between the trimmed V and J ends, which lost 5 bases and 2 bases, there was a span of 19 bases. Looked up from germline, CDR1 is MDHEN and CDR2 is SYDVKM. The CDR3 region has the DNA TGTGCCAGCAGTAGCCTGCGCGGAAAACGAGCCTACGAGCAGTACTTC. Protein product: CASSSLRGKRAYEQYF.

This chain links TRBV4-1 with TRBJ2-1; D possibly corresponds to TRBD2 (6 bases). Germline assignment: CDR1 MGHRA and CDR2 YSYEKL. The CDR3 runs 14 residues. The ends were cut back, 3 bases at V and 1 base at J, with 7 bases in the middle. In nucleotides, the CDR3 is TGCGCCAGCAGCCAGGGACTTTCCTACAATGAGCAGTTCTTC. Amino acids: CASSQGLSYNEQFF.

The genes are TRBV7-8 and TRBJ2-2; no definite D call. The germline CDR1 and CDR2 sequences are SGHVS and FQNEAQ. The CDR3 loop spans 12 amino acids. The V end lost 4 bases, the J end lost 2 bases, and 2 bases lay between the germline ends. CDR3 nucleotide sequence: TGTGCCAGCAGCTACAACACCGGGGAGCTGTTTTTT. This gives the protein CASSYNTGELFF.

The rearrangement uses TRBV30 and TRBJ2-7, with TRBD2 identical over 7 bases. The CDR3 contains 14 residues. V was clipped by 0 bases and J by 3 bases; unmatched bases: 5. Per germline, CDR1 GTSNPN and CDR2 SVGIG (reference sequence). This CDR3 is CAWSVSSGVYEQYF. The DNA for the CDR3 is TGTGCCTGGAGTGTTTCTAGCGGAGTCTACGAGCAGTACTTC.

This clone appeared a single time. This rearrangement joins TRBV5-4 to TRBJ2-3; 9 nucleotides line up with TRBD2. Germline-derived CDR1 and CDR2 are SGHNT and YYREEE (reference sequence). The CDR3 runs 14 residues. J lost 8 bases, V lost 10 bases, and 14 bases had no gene match. The CDR3 reads CASEHPAGGGTQYF. The CDR3 DNA follows: TGTGCCTCAGAACACCCAGCGGGAGGAGGTACGCAGTATTTT.

The chain is built from TRBV7-9 and TRBJ1-1; D ambiguous. This CDR3 has 14 residues. Trimming left V 5 bases short and J 3 bases short, with 13 bases between. Germline loops: CDR1 SEHNR, CDR2 FQNEAQ (reference sequence). The CDR3 DNA follows: TGTGCCAGCAGCCCCTGGGAGGCTGACACTGAAGCTTTCTTT. This sequence encodes CASSPWEADTEAFF.

The rearrangement uses TRBV5-1 and TRBJ2-2; perhaps TRBD2 as D (5 bases). Trimming cost V 4 bases and J 5 bases, with 18 bases left between them. Germline CDR1 and CDR2: SGHRS and YFSETQ. CDR3 length equals 16 residues. DNA for the CDR3: TGCGCCAGCAGCCCCGGACTGGAGAGTGTTACCGGGGAGCTGTTTTTT. It specifies CASSPGLESVTGELFF.

The chain joins TRBV7-2 to TRBJ2-7; 8 nucleotides align to TRBD2. CDR1 SGHTA and CDR2 FQGNSA come from the germline V gene. CDR3 size: 13 residues. The V and J ends lost 5 bases and 6 bases, in that order; junction bases with no gene match: 6. The CDR3 DNA is TGTGCCAGCAGCACGGGACTAGGTGGCGAGCAGTACTTC. Translation: CASSTGLGGEQYF. The full variable domain, with the rest looked up from reference TRBV7-2 and TRBJ2-7, is GAGVSQSPSNKVTEKGKDVELRCDPISGHTALYWYRQSLGQGLEFLIYFQGNSAPDKSGLPSDRFSAERTGGSVSTLTIQRTQQEDSAVYLCASSTGLGGEQYFGPGTRLTVT.

The rearrangement links TRBV5-1 to TRBJ1-1, with TRBD1 as a possible D gene (5 bases). This CDR3 is 12 amino acids long. Germline V gene lookup returns CDR1 SGHRS and CDR2 YFSETQ. Trimming shortened V by 0 bases and J by 11 bases, and 11 bases separated the two germline ends. CDR3 nucleotide sequence: TGCGCCAGCAGCTTGGAACAGGAAGGGGCTTTCTTT. The encoded protein is CASSLEQEGAFF.

The CDR3 nucleotides read TGTGCCAGCGGTTTTAAGAGGGCGGGAGGGCCCCGTCAGTCCGGGGCCAACGTCCTGACTTTC. Amino acid sequence: CASGFKRAGGPRQSGANVLTF. The rearrangement joins TRBV9 to TRBJ2-6; 9 bases match TRBD2. Germline CDR1 is SGDLS and CDR2 is YYNGEE. V lost 7 bases, J lost 4 bases, and 24 bases stayed unmatched. CDR3 length: 21 amino acids.

The chain combines TRBV29-1 with TRBJ2-5, with D perhaps TRBD1 (6 bases). CDR1 is SQVTM, CDR2 ANQGSEA, per germline. This CDR3 is built from 12 residues. Deletions cut 4 bases from V and 5 bases from J, with 11 bases between. In DNA form, the CDR3 reads TGCAGCGTTGCACAGGGCCAGGAGACCCAGTACTTC. Amino acid sequence: CSVAQGQETQYF.

The table lists this clone with a count of one. V usage is TRBV5-1 and J usage is TRBJ2-7, with TRBD1 as a possible D gene (7 bases). Trimming took off 4 bases at V and 4 bases at J, with 18 bases between the two ends. The CDR3 has 15 residues. Germline V gene lookup returns CDR1 SGHRS and CDR2 YFSETQ. CDR3 coding DNA: TGCGCCAGCAGCCCGGAGGGGGCCCGCGGGTACGAGCAGTACTTC. It codes for CASSPEGARGYEQYF.

This rearrangement joins TRBV11-2 to TRBJ2-2, with 10 nucleotides matching TRBD2. The germline V gene has CDR1 SGHAT and CDR2 FQNNGV. The CDR3 has 15 amino acids. Trimming took 4 bases from V and 5 from J; bases not matched to a gene: 4. CDR3 DNA sequence: TGTGCCAGCAGCTCTAGCGGGAGACGGACCGGGGAGCTGTTTTTT. Its translation is CASSSSGRRTGELFF.

The chain recombines TRBV10-3 with TRBJ1-1, with unresolved D. Germline assignment: CDR1 ENHRY and CDR2 SYGVKD. Trimming took off 4 bases at V and 1 base at J, with 7 bases between the two ends. This CDR3 contains 13 residues. The CDR3 region is CAISGPGNTEAFF. The CDR3 region has the DNA TGTGCCATCAGTGGGCCTGGGAACACTGAAGCTTTCTTT.

This clone turned up a few times. J is TRBJ1-5 and V is TRBV5-6; 7 bases agree with TRBD1. CDR1 is SGHDT and CDR2 is YYEEEE in the germline V gene. The CDR3 is 15 residues long. V was pared by 0 bases and J by 5 bases, with 5 bases of the junction left unmatched. CDR3 in amino acids: CASSLVDREDQPQHF. The DNA of the CDR3 is TGTGCCAGCAGCTTGGTCGACAGGGAAGATCAGCCCCAGCATTTT.

The chain employs TRBV19 and TRBJ2-7, with 7 nucleotides matching TRBD2. Looked up from germline, CDR1 is LNHDA and CDR2 is SQIVND (reference sequence). The CDR3 is 20 residues long. V lost 3 bases and J lost 6; bases outside the gene matches: 26. CDR3: CASSMNRLGDWRLAGVEQYF. CDR3 bases: TGTGCCAGTAGTATGAACCGCCTCGGGGATTGGCGACTAGCTGGGGTCGAGCAGTACTTC.

This clone counts as medium-sized. V is TRBV4-1 and J is TRBJ1-5; D gene unclear. V gave up 1 base and J gave up 1 base, with 20 bases separating them. This CDR3 has 19 amino acids. Germline CDR1 MGHRA, CDR2 YSYEKL. The CDR3 loop is CASSQASGPLDISNQPQHF. CDR3 in DNA: TGCGCCAGCAGCCAAGCCTCGGGCCCCCTCGATATAAGCAATCAGCCCCAGCATTTT.

This chain connects TRBV11-2 to TRBJ1-2; D gene ambiguous. This CDR3 is 11 amino acids long. The germline gives CDR1 SGHAT, CDR2 FQNNGV. Trimming removed 5 bases from V and 3 bases from J, with 4 bases in between. The CDR3 coding sequence is TGTGCCAGCAGCCCTCACTATGGCTACACCTTC. Translating gives CASSPHYGYTF.

This clone has more than one count but fewer than ten. This chain uses TRBV5-1 with TRBJ1-1, with TRBD1 matching 8 bases. V trimming: 3 bases; J trimming: 0 bases; junction bases outside the gene matches: 1. CDR1 is SGHRS, CDR2 YFSETQ, per germline. The CDR3 runs 14 residues. The CDR3 spells CASSSTGVNTEAFF. In DNA form, the CDR3 reads TGCGCCAGCAGCTCGACAGGGGTGAACACTGAAGCTTTCTTT.

The genes are TRBV2 and TRBJ2-7; 7 bases fit TRBD1. The CDR3 is 15 amino acids. CDR1 is SNHLY and CDR2 is FYNNEI in the germline V gene. V dropped 6 bases and J dropped 2; count of bases not matched to a gene: 10. The CDR3 bases are TGTGCCAGCAGGCCCAGACAGGGATTAGCCTACGAGCAGTACTTC. Protein sequence: CASRPRQGLAYEQYF.

V gene TRBV11-2 combines with J gene TRBJ1-1; D uncertain. V was pared by 1 base and J by 1 base, with 10 bases between. The germline CDR1 and CDR2 sequences are SGHAT and FQNNGV. This CDR3 has 15 residues. The CDR3 DNA is TGTGCCAGCAGCTTAGTCGGATCCCCGAACACTGAAGCTTTCTTT. As protein: CASSLVGSPNTEAFF.

This sequence joins TRBV9 and TRBJ2-7; tentative D call: TRBD1 (6 bases). CDR1 and CDR2 (germline): SGDLS, YYNGEE. The CDR3 loop spans 14 amino acids. Deletions cut 3 bases from V and 2 bases from J, with 12 bases between. In nucleotides, the CDR3 is TGTGCCAGCAGCGCAGGGGTGGGGGCCTACGAGCAGTACTTC. This gives the protein CASSAGVGAYEQYF.

A single count supports this clone. The same CDR3 arises from other DNA sequences in this sample as well. V and J are TRBV5-1 and TRBJ2-5, with TRBD2 as a possible D gene (5 bases). The CDR3 has 14 amino acids. The germline CDR1 and CDR2 sequences are SGHRS and YFSETQ. V lost 0 bases, J lost 5 bases, and 11 bases lay in between. CDR3: CASSLGAGEETQYF. The CDR3 bases are TGCGCCAGCAGCTTGGGTGCGGGTGAGGAGACCCAGTACTTC.

The CDR3 spells CASSVATTGRSTDTQYF. The CDR3 bases are TGTGCCAGCAGCGTAGCTACGACAGGGAGAAGCACAGATACGCAGTATTTT. The V and J genes are TRBV9 and TRBJ2-3; 7 positions match TRBD1. The junction had 7 bases not matched to a gene; V was cut back by 0 bases and J by 0 bases. CDR3 length: 17 amino acids. Germline CDR1 reads SGDLS; CDR2 reads YYNGEE.

The chain links TRBV29-1 to TRBJ2-7, with 10 bases lining up with TRBD1. The V segment lost 7 bases and the J segment 3 bases; nucleotides outside the gene matches: 9. In germline, CDR1 is SQVTM, CDR2 ANQGSEA. The length of the CDR3 is 14 residues. CDR3 bases: TGCAGCGCCGTCCCCGGGACAGGGGTCTACGAGCAGTACTTC. Protein sequence: CSAVPGTGVYEQYF.

The chain carries TRBV5-1 and TRBJ1-3; D is unresolved. CDR1 and CDR2 (germline): SGHRS, YFSETQ. The length of the CDR3 is 14 residues. Trimming cost V 4 bases and J 1 base, with 9 bases left between them. CDR3 bases: TGCGCCAGCAGCCCCTCCCCTTCTGGAAACACCATATATTTT. Residues: CASSPSPSGNTIYF.

DNA of the CDR3: TGTGCCATCAGTGATTCGTTGGGATACCAGATTGGGACAGGGGGTGAAGCTTTCTTT. Translating it yields CAISDSLGYQIGTGGEAFF. The J gene is TRBJ1-1, the V gene TRBV10-3; 11 bases map to TRBD1. After removal of 3 bases from V and 7 bases from J, the junction contained 19 bases not matched to a gene. CDR3 length equals 19 residues. Germline lookup yields CDR1 ENHRY and CDR2 SYGVKD.

The J gene is TRBJ1-2, the V gene TRBV11-2; TRBD1 is a possible D gene (5 bases). With 2 bases removed from V and 4 bases from J, the gap between germline ends came to 14 bases. This CDR3 is 15 amino acids long. Germline loops: CDR1 SGHAT, CDR2 FQNNGV. The CDR3 region is CASSLQGTEVYGYTF. CDR3 in DNA: TGTGCCAGCAGCTTACAGGGAACCGAGGTCTATGGCTACACCTTC.